The rows below give T cell receptor beta chains drawn from one sample of a study of blood T cell repertoires in COVID-19. The table came from immunoSEQ multiplex PCR; TCRdb's copy has only in-frame clones and leaves some out. The repertoire holds about 270,000 clones, with around 92% as singletons. The material sequenced was PBMCs or T cells enriched from blood (not recorded which). The receptors derive from a woman aged 60-75 years who had recovered from COVID-19. Each CDR3 is given with its conserved first and last residue. The D gene is left open where the match is weak. Expanded clones get a size class; other rows say once, few or many, or leave the size out.

v_call: TRBV10-3; clone_size: .; d_call: .; j_call: TRBJ2-3; cdr3_nt: TGTGCCATCAGTGATTTGGTGAGCGACCACACAGATACGCAGTATTTT; cdr3_aa: CAISDLVSDHTDTQYF
v_call: TRBV28; clone_size: .; d_call: TRBD1; j_call: TRBJ2-7; cdr3_nt: TGTGCCAGCAGTTCGGGACAGGGAGGCACTTATGAGCAGTACTTC; cdr3_aa: CASSSGQGGTYEQYF
v_call: TRBV10-3; clone_size: .; d_call: TRBD1; j_call: TRBJ2-5; cdr3_nt: TGTGCCATCAACCGGGGGACAGGGGAGACCCAGTACTTC; cdr3_aa: CAINRGTGETQYF
v_call: TRBV11-2; clone_size: .; d_call: .; j_call: TRBJ1-1; cdr3_nt: TGTGCCAGCAGCCCAAGGCGGCAGGGTGGGGACACTGAAGCTTTCTTT; cdr3_aa: CASSPRRQGGDTEAFF
v_call: TRBV27; clone_size: few; d_call: .; j_call: TRBJ1-1; cdr3_nt: TGTGCCAGCAGTTTATGGCAATCGAACACTGAAGCTTTCTTT; cdr3_aa: CASSLWQSNTEAFF
v_call: TRBV27; clone_size: .; d_call: .; j_call: TRBJ1-1; cdr3_nt: TGTGCCAGCAGTTTACTTTCGACAGACTTGAACACTGAAGCTTTCTTT; cdr3_aa: CASSLLSTDLNTEAFF
v_call: TRBV5-4; clone_size: once; d_call: TRBD1; j_call: TRBJ2-7; cdr3_nt: TGTGCCAGCAGCTTCAAGACAGGGCGGGAGCAGTACTTC; cdr3_aa: CASSFKTGREQYF
v_call: TRBV27; clone_size: .; d_call: .; j_call: TRBJ1-2; cdr3_nt: TGTGCCAGCAGTTTGAAGGGGTTTGGCTACACCTTC; cdr3_aa: CASSLKGFGYTF
v_call: TRBV9; clone_size: .; d_call: .; j_call: TRBJ2-1; cdr3_nt: TGTGCCAGCAGCGCCCGGGGGGGGACAGCCACCTACAGTGAGCAGTTCTTC; cdr3_aa: CASSARGGTATYSEQFF
v_call: TRBV7-9; clone_size: .; d_call: TRBD1; j_call: TRBJ1-2; cdr3_nt: TGTGCCAGCAGGGGACAGTCCTCTCTTGGCTACACCTTC; cdr3_aa: CASRGQSSLGYTF
v_call: TRBV2; clone_size: .; d_call: .; j_call: TRBJ2-3; cdr3_nt: TGTGCCAGCAGTGATGAGGCGGCAGATACGCAGTATTTT; cdr3_aa: CASSDEAADTQYF
v_call: TRBV5-1; clone_size: .; d_call: .; j_call: TRBJ2-7; cdr3_nt: TGCGCCAGCAGCTTGGTTTGGAGGTCCTCCGAGCAGTACTTC; cdr3_aa: CASSLVWRSSEQYF
v_call: TRBV25-1; clone_size: .; d_call: .; j_call: TRBJ2-1; cdr3_nt: TGTGCCAGCAGGAGAGCGGATAGCTCCTACAATGAGCAGTTCTTC; cdr3_aa: CASRRADSSYNEQFF
v_call: TRBV4-1; clone_size: .; d_call: TRBD1; j_call: TRBJ1-2; cdr3_nt: TGCGCCAGCAGCCTCGGACAGGGCGATAACTATGGCTACACCTTC; cdr3_aa: CASSLGQGDNYGYTF
v_call: TRBV11-3; clone_size: .; d_call: .; j_call: TRBJ1-3; cdr3_nt: TGTGCCAGCAGCTTCGACAGTTTATCTGGAAACACCATATATTTT; cdr3_aa: CASSFDSLSGNTIYF
v_call: TRBV6-5; clone_size: .; d_call: TRBD1; j_call: TRBJ1-3; cdr3_nt: TGTGCCAGCACCCTGACCCAGGGGGTTGGAAACACCATATATTTT; cdr3_aa: CASTLTQGVGNTIYF
v_call: TRBV21-1; clone_size: .; d_call: .; j_call: TRBJ2-4; cdr3_nt: TGTGCCAGCAGCAAATCTTGGGGGCCGGTAGCCAAAAACATTCAGTACTTC; cdr3_aa: CASSKSWGPVAKNIQYF
v_call: TRBV27; clone_size: .; d_call: .; j_call: TRBJ2-3; cdr3_nt: TGTGCCAGCAGCCGCGACAGACCCAGCACAGATACGCAGTATTTT; cdr3_aa: CASSRDRPSTDTQYF
v_call: TRBV5-1; clone_size: .; d_call: TRBD2; j_call: TRBJ2-1; cdr3_nt: TGCGCCAGCAGCTTGGATCCAGCGGGGGGACACAATGAGCAGTTCTTC; cdr3_aa: CASSLDPAGGHNEQFF
v_call: TRBV28; clone_size: .; d_call: TRBD1; j_call: TRBJ1-2; cdr3_nt: TGTGCCAGCGCTAAGCGATCGGACAGGGAGTATGGCTACACCTTC; cdr3_aa: CASAKRSDREYGYTF
v_call: TRBV28; clone_size: .; d_call: .; j_call: TRBJ2-7; cdr3_nt: TGTGCCAGTGGAGGGGGGGGAAACTACGAGCAGTACTTC; cdr3_aa: CASGGGGNYEQYF
v_call: TRBV14; clone_size: .; d_call: .; j_call: TRBJ1-2; cdr3_nt: TGTGCCAGCAGCCTCAGGGACTTCTATGGCTACACCTTC; cdr3_aa: CASSLRDFYGYTF
v_call: TRBV7-3; clone_size: .; d_call: .; j_call: TRBJ1-1; cdr3_nt: TGTGCCAGCAGCTTAATTGGTGGAGGCCGGAACACTGAAGCTTTCTTT; cdr3_aa: CASSLIGGGRNTEAFF
v_call: TRBV28; clone_size: .; d_call: .; j_call: TRBJ2-7; cdr3_nt: TGTGCCAGCAGTGCTACAGGTTTCTACGAGCAGTACTTC; cdr3_aa: CASSATGFYEQYF
v_call: TRBV7-3; clone_size: .; d_call: .; j_call: TRBJ2-1; cdr3_nt: TGTGCCAGCAGCCCCTTTCCGGCGGGGGCGGTTTACAATGAGCAGTTCTTC; cdr3_aa: CASSPFPAGAVYNEQFF
v_call: TRBV4-1; clone_size: .; d_call: TRBD2; j_call: TRBJ2-5; cdr3_nt: TGCGCCAGCAGCCCGGGACTAGGAGAGACCCAGTACTTC; cdr3_aa: CASSPGLGETQYF
v_call: TRBV28; clone_size: .; d_call: TRBD1; j_call: TRBJ1-1; cdr3_nt: TGTGCCAGCAGCCCGCATACAGGGGGCGGTACTGAAGCTTTCTTT; cdr3_aa: CASSPHTGGGTEAFF
v_call: TRBV12-3/TRBV12-4; clone_size: .; d_call: .; j_call: TRBJ1-5; cdr3_nt: TGTGCCAGCAGATCCACAGGGAGCCAGCCCCAGCATTTT; cdr3_aa: CASRSTGSQPQHF
v_call: TRBV13; clone_size: .; d_call: .; j_call: TRBJ1-2; cdr3_nt: TGTGCCAGCAGCCTGCGAGGTGGCTACACCTTC; cdr3_aa: CASSLRGGYTF
v_call: TRBV9; clone_size: .; d_call: TRBD1; j_call: TRBJ2-2; cdr3_nt: TGTGCCAGCAGCCACCGGGACAGGAACACCGGGGAGCTGTTTTTT; cdr3_aa: CASSHRDRNTGELFF
v_call: TRBV7-3; clone_size: .; d_call: TRBD1; j_call: TRBJ1-1; cdr3_nt: TGTGCCAGCAGCCGAGACAGGGAGTCTGAAGCTTTCTTT; cdr3_aa: CASSRDRESEAFF
v_call: TRBV28; clone_size: .; d_call: .; j_call: TRBJ1-2; cdr3_nt: TGTGCCAGCAGTTTAGGGGGGAACTATGGCTACACCTTC; cdr3_aa: CASSLGGNYGYTF
v_call: TRBV6-5; clone_size: .; d_call: .; j_call: TRBJ1-5; cdr3_nt: TGTGCCACCCTTCGCCTGTCTGCAGGTCAGCCCCAGCATTTT; cdr3_aa: CATLRLSAGQPQHF
v_call: TRBV11-2; clone_size: .; d_call: TRBD1; j_call: TRBJ1-2; cdr3_nt: TGTGCCAGCAGCCAAACAGGGGGCTTTGGCTACACCTTC; cdr3_aa: CASSQTGGFGYTF
v_call: TRBV7-3; clone_size: .; d_call: .; j_call: TRBJ1-1; cdr3_nt: TGTGCCAGCTCGCAAACGGTGGACACTGAAGCTTTCTTT; cdr3_aa: CASSQTVDTEAFF
v_call: TRBV18; clone_size: .; d_call: TRBD2; j_call: TRBJ2-1; cdr3_nt: TGTGCCAGCTCAAGTACTAGCGGGAGGGGCAATGAGCAGTTCTTC; cdr3_aa: CASSSTSGRGNEQFF
v_call: TRBV27; clone_size: .; d_call: .; j_call: TRBJ1-6; cdr3_nt: TGTGCCAGCAGTTTATCCGGGACACACTATAATTCACCCCTCCACTTT; cdr3_aa: CASSLSGTHYNSPLHF
v_call: TRBV5-4; clone_size: once; d_call: TRBD1; j_call: TRBJ2-1; cdr3_nt: TGTGCCAGCAGCTTACAGGGGGTGAGCGATGAGCAGTTCTTC; cdr3_aa: CASSLQGVSDEQFF
v_call: TRBV10-3; clone_size: .; d_call: .; j_call: TRBJ2-2; cdr3_nt: TGTGCCATCAAGGGGACAAATACCGGTGCCGGGGAGCTGTTTTTT; cdr3_aa: CAIKGTNTGAGELFF
v_call: TRBV5-4; clone_size: .; d_call: .; j_call: TRBJ1-1; cdr3_nt: TGTGCCAGCAGCTTGGGGAGCACTGAAGCTTTCTTT; cdr3_aa: CASSLGSTEAFF
v_call: TRBV7-2; clone_size: .; d_call: .; j_call: TRBJ1-2; cdr3_nt: TGTGCCAGCAGCCCCCAAGTCGTAGCTAACTATGGCTACACCTTC; cdr3_aa: CASSPQVVANYGYTF
v_call: TRBV11-3; clone_size: .; d_call: .; j_call: TRBJ2-1; cdr3_nt: TGTGCCAGCAGCTTAGAGGGCCAACGGTACAATGAGCAGTTCTTC; cdr3_aa: CASSLEGQRYNEQFF
v_call: TRBV5-1; clone_size: .; d_call: .; j_call: TRBJ1-2; cdr3_nt: TGCGCCAGCAGCTTGGAAGGGGGAAACTATGGCTACACCTTC; cdr3_aa: CASSLEGGNYGYTF
v_call: TRBV19; clone_size: .; d_call: .; j_call: TRBJ1-2; cdr3_nt: TGTGCCAGTAGCGCAGGCCCGGCCGGTGGCTACACCTTC; cdr3_aa: CASSAGPAGGYTF
v_call: TRBV12-5; clone_size: .; d_call: .; j_call: TRBJ2-1; cdr3_nt: TGTGCTAGTGGTTTGGAAAGGAGTGAGCAGTTCTTC; cdr3_aa: CASGLERSEQFF